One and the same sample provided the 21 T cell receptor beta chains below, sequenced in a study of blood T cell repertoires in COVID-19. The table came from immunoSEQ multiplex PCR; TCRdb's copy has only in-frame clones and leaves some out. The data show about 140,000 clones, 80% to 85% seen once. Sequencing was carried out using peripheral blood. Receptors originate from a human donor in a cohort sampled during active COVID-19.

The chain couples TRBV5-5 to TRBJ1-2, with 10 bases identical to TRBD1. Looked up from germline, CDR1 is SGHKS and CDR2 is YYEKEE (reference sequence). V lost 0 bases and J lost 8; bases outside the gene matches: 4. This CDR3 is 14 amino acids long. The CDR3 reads CASSLGQGAGGYTF. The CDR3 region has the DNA TGTGCCAGCAGCTTGGGACAGGGGGCAGGGGGCTACACCTTC.

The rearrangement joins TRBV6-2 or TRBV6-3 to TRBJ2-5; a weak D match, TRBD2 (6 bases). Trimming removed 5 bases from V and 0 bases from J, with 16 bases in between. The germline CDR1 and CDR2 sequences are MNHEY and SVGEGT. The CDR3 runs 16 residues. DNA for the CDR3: TGTGCCAGCAGTGATGCGGGACGTAGGTACCAAGAGACCCAGTACTTC. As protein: CASSDAGRRYQETQYF.

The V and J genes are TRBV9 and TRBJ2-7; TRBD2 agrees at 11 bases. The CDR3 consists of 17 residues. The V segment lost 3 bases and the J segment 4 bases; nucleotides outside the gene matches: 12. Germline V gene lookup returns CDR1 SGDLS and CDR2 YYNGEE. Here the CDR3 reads CASSAGLAEPGGYEQYF. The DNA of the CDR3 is TGTGCCAGCAGCGCGGGACTAGCGGAACCAGGGGGGTACGAGCAGTACTTC.

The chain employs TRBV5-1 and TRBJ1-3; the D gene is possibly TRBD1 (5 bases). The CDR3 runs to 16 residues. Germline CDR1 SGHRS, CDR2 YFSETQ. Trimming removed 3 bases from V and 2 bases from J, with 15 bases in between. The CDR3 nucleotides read TGCGCCAGCAGCTCCGACAGTCGGGCGGCTGGAAACACCATATATTTT. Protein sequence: CASSSDSRAAGNTIYF.

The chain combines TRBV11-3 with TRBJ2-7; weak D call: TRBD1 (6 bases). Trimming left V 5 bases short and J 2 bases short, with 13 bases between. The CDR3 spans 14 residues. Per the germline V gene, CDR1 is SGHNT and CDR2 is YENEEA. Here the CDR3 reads CASSTQTGPYEQYF. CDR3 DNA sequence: TGTGCCAGCAGCACACAGACAGGACCCTACGAGCAGTACTTC.

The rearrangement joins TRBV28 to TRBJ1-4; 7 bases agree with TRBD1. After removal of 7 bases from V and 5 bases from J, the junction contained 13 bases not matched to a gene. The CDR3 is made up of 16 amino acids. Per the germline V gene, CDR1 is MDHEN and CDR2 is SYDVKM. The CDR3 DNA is TGTGCCAGCACCGCCCCGGTGGGACAGCGAAATGAAAAACTGTTTTTT. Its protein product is CASTAPVGQRNEKLFF.

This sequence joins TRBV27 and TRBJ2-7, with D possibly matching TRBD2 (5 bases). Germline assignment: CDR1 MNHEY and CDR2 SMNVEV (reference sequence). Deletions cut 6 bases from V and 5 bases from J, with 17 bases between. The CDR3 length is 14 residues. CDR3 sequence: CASSQPGSVNEQYF. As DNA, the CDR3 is TGTGCCAGCAGCCAGCCGGGATCGGTGAACGAGCAGTACTTC.

The CDR3 reads CASGLFANLGNEQFF. The CDR3 coding sequence is TGTGCTAGTGGTTTGTTTGCCAACCTCGGGAATGAGCAGTTCTTC. The rearrangement joins TRBV12-5 to TRBJ2-1; unclear D gene. The CDR3 loop spans 15 amino acids. Germline CDR1 LGHNT, CDR2 FRNRAP. V lost 2 bases to trimming and J lost 7 bases, with 15 bases between them.

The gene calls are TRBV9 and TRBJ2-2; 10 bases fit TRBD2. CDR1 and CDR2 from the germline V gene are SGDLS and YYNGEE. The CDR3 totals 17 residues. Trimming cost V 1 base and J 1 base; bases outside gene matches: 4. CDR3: CASSVRSSGGNTGELFF. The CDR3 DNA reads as TGTGCCAGCAGCGTACGGTCTAGCGGGGGGAACACCGGGGAGCTGTTTTTT.

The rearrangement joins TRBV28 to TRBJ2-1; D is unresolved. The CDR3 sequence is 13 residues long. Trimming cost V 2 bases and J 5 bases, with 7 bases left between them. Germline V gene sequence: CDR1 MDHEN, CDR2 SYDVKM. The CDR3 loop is CASSLKLHNEQFF. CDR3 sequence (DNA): TGTGCCAGCAGTTTAAAACTACACAATGAGCAGTTCTTC.

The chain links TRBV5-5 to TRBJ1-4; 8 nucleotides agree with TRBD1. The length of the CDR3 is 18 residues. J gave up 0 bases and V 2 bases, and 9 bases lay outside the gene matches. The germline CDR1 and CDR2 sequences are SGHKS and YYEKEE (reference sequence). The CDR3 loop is CASSFPRQGSSTNEKLFF. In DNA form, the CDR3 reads TGTGCCAGCAGCTTTCCGAGACAGGGGTCTTCAACTAATGAAAAACTGTTTTTT.

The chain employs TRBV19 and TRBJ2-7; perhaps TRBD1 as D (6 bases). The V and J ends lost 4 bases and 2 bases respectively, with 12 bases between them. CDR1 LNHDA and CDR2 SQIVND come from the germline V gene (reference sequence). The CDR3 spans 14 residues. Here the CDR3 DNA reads TGTGCCAGTAGTACGCAGGGGTCAACCTACGAGCAGTACTTC. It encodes CASSTQGSTYEQYF.

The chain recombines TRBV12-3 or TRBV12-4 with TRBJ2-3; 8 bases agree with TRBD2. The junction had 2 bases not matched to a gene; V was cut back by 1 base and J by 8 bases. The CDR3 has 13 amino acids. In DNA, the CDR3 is TGTGCCAGCAGTTTAGGGACTAGCTCTACGCAGTATTTT. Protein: CASSLGTSSTQYF.

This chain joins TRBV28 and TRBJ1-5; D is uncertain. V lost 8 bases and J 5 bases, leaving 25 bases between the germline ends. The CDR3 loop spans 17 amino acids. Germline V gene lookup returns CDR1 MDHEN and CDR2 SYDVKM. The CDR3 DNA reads TGTGCCAGCGAGGAGCGGTTGGGGAACCCCCTCTATCAGCCCCAGCATTTT. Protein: CASEERLGNPLYQPQHF.

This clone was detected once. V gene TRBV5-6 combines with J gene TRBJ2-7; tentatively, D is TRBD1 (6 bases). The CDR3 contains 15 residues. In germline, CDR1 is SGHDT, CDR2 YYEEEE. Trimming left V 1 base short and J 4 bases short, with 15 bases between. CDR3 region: CASSLFLGARYEQYF. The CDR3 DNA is TGTGCCAGCAGCTTGTTTCTGGGGGCGAGGTACGAGCAGTACTTC.

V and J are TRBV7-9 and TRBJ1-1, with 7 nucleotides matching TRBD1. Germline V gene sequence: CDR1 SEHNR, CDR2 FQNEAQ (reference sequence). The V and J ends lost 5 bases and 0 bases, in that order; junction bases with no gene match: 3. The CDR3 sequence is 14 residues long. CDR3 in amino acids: CASSPQGLNTEAFF. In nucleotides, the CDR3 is TGTGCCAGCAGCCCACAGGGGTTGAACACTGAAGCTTTCTTT.

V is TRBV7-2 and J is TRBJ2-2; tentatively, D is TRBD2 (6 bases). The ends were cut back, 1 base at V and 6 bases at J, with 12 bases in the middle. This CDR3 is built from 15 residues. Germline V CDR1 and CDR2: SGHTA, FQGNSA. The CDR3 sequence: CASSLGLGEAGELFF. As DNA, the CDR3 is TGTGCCAGCAGCTTAGGGTTGGGGGAGGCCGGGGAGCTGTTTTTT.

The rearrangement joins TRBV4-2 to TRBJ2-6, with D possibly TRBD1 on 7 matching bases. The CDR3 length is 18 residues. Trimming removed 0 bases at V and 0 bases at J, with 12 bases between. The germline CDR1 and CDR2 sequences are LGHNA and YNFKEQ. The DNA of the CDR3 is TGTGCCAGCAGCCAAGAGGGGGGACAGCCCTCTGGGGCCAACGTCCTGACTTTC. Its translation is CASSQEGGQPSGANVLTF.

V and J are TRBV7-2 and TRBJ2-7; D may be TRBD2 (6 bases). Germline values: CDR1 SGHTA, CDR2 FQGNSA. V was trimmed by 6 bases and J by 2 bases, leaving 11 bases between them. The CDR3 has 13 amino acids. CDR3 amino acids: CASRRDGTYEQYF. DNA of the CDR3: TGTGCCAGCAGGCGGGACGGTACCTACGAGCAGTACTTC.

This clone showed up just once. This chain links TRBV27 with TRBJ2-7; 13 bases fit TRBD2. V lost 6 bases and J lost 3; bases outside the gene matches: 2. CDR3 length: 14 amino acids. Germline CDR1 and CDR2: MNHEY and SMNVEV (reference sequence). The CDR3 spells CASSTSGRDYEQYF. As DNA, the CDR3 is TGTGCCAGCAGCACTAGCGGGAGGGACTACGAGCAGTACTTC.

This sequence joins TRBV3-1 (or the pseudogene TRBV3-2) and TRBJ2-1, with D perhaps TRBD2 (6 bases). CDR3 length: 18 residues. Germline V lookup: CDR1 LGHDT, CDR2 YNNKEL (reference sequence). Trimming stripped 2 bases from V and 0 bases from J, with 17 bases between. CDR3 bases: TGTGCCAGCAGCCAAATAGTTCGTCGGGAGAGCTCCTACAATGAGCAGTTCTTC. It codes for CASSQIVRRESSYNEQFF.